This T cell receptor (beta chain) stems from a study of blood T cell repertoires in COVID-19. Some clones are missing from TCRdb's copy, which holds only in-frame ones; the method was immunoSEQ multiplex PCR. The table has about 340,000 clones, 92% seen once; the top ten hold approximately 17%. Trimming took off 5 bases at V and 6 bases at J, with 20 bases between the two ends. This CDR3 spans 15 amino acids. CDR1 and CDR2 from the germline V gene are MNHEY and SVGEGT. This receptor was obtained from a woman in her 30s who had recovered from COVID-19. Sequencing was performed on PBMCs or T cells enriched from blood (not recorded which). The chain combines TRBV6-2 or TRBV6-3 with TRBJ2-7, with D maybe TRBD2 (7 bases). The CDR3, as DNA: TGTGCCAGCAGTCTACTGGGGGGGGCTACAGGCGAGCAGTACTTC. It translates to CASSLLGGATGEQYF.